Below, 23 T cell receptor beta chains from the same sample are listed, as sequenced in a study of OX40 agonist ivuxolimab in advanced cancers. Preparation of the library involved the immunoSEQ multiplex PCR assay. Entries here come from immuneACCESS through TCRdb and include only in-frame sequences with V and J called. Some clones fail to appear in such tables; in the studies checked, an unresolved V gene covers under half of the shortfall, and the cause of the remainder is unknown. The table for this sample lists 15,000 to 20,000 clones; 65% to 90% of them were counted only once. Just under 20% of the sample rests with the top ten. Material: CD4+ or CD8+ T cells sorted from blood, obtained in a trial of the OX40 agonist ivuxolimab. These receptors all stem from an adult with an advanced solid tumor such as melanoma, head and neck, liver or kidney cancer.

There are a few counts of this clone. The CDR3 loop is CAWSRVPYEQYF. CDR3 nucleotide sequence: TGTGCCTGGAGTCGGGTCCCCTACGAGCAGTACTTC. The J gene is TRBJ2-7, the V gene TRBV30; D remains ambiguous. Trimming pared 2 bases from V and 2 bases from J, leaving 7 bases between. CDR1 and CDR2 from the germline V gene are GTSNPN and SVGIG (reference sequence). The CDR3 runs to 12 residues. Using reference TRBV30 and TRBJ2-7 for the parts outside the CDR3, the full variable domain is SQTIHQWPATLVQPVGSPLSLECTVEGTSNPNLYWYRQAAGRGLQLLFYSVGIGQISSEVPQNLSASRPQDRQFILSSKKLLLSDSGFYLCAWSRVPYEQYFGPGTRLTVT.

V usage is TRBV5-8 and J usage is TRBJ1-4; 8 positions match TRBD1. Unmatched junction bases numbered 16, after V lost 5 bases and J lost 7 bases. The CDR3 totals 17 residues. Per the germline V gene, CDR1 is SGHTS and CDR2 is YDEGEE. This CDR3 is CASRGRQGLAAGEKLFF. As DNA, the CDR3 is TGTGCCAGCAGGGGCAGACAGGGGTTGGCGGCTGGTGAAAAACTGTTTTTT. Drawing the rest from reference TRBV5-8 and TRBJ1-4, the complete variable domain is EAGVTQSPTHLIKTRGQQATLRCSPISGHTSVYWYQQALGLGLQFLLWYDEGEERNRGNFPPRFSGRQFPNYSSELNVNALELEDSALYLCASRGRQGLAAGEKLFFGSGTQLSVL.

This sequence joins TRBV5-6 and TRBJ2-1; no definite D call. From germline, CDR1 is SGHDT and CDR2 YYEEEE. The V end was cut by 2 bases, the J end by 8 bases, with 11 bases between. The CDR3 is 13 amino acids. CDR3 DNA sequence: TGTGCCAGCAGCTTTTGGTCCGTCCATGAGCAGTTCTTC. Translating gives CASSFWSVHEQFF.

The gene calls are TRBV4-3 and TRBJ1-1; 8 bases align to TRBD1. The CDR3 runs 15 residues. Germline V gene lookup returns CDR1 LGHNA and CDR2 YSLEER. The V and J ends lost 1 base and 5 bases, in that order; junction bases with no gene match: 6. The CDR3 here is CASSQGGQGRTEAFF. The CDR3 bases are TGCGCCAGCAGCCAAGGTGGACAGGGTCGAACTGAAGCTTTCTTT.

This chain uses TRBV5-5 with TRBJ2-3; maybe TRBD2 (5 bases). V shed 4 bases and J shed 3 bases, with 12 bases lying between them. This CDR3 spans 14 amino acids. The germline gives CDR1 SGHKS, CDR2 YYEKEE (reference sequence). The CDR3 sequence is CASSPESGTDTQYF. CDR3 nucleotides: TGTGCCAGCAGCCCGGAGTCGGGGACAGATACGCAGTATTTT.

This rearrangement joins TRBV29-1 to TRBJ2-1, with TRBD2 matching 7 bases. Germline CDR1 and CDR2: SQVTM and ANQGSEA. The CDR3 spans 12 residues. Trimming cost V 2 bases and J 6 bases; bases outside gene matches: 1. The CDR3 sequence is CSVETSVNEQFF. CDR3 DNA: TGCAGCGTTGAAACTAGCGTCAATGAGCAGTTCTTC.

The chain carries TRBV5-1 and TRBJ2-1; D may correspond to TRBD1 or TRBD2 (6 bases each). CDR3 size: 16 residues. Trimming took off 0 bases at V and 1 base at J, with 11 bases between the two ends. CDR1 and CDR2 from the germline V gene are SGHRS and YFSETQ. The CDR3 loop is CASSLVGGQSYNEQFF. In DNA form, the CDR3 reads TGCGCCAGCAGCTTGGTAGGGGGGCAGTCCTACAATGAGCAGTTCTTC.

This clone has a handful of counts. The rearrangement links TRBV25-1 to TRBJ2-5, with TRBD2 as a possible D gene (7 bases). The V gene's germline CDR1 is MGHDK and CDR2 SYGVNS. Trimming pared 6 bases from V and 4 bases from J, leaving 18 bases between. The CDR3 consists of 15 residues. The CDR3 region has the DNA TGTGCCAGCAGCAAGGGGGGGGCGGCTGGAGAGACCCAGTACTTC. It codes for CASSKGGAAGETQYF.

The chain carries TRBV4-1 and TRBJ1-2; TRBD1 agrees at 8 bases. CDR1 is MGHRA, CDR2 YSYEKL, per germline. V was clipped by 1 base and J by 6 bases; unmatched bases: 4. This CDR3 is 14 amino acids long. The CDR3 region is CASSQGQGADGYTF. The CDR3 DNA is TGCGCCAGCAGCCAAGGCCAGGGGGCGGATGGCTACACCTTC.

The V gene is TRBV6-5, the J gene TRBJ2-1, with 9 bases fitting TRBD2. The CDR3 has 14 amino acids. J was trimmed by 10 bases and V by 6 bases; bases with no gene match: 10. From germline, CDR1 is MNHEY and CDR2 SVGAGI. CDR3 sequence: CASRRKTSGLEQFF. The CDR3 coding sequence is TGTGCCAGCAGAAGGAAGACTAGCGGCCTAGAGCAGTTCTTC.

The gene calls are TRBV6-5 and TRBJ2-5; 8 bases map to TRBD1. The V and J ends lost 0 bases and 5 bases, in that order; junction bases with no gene match: 2. Germline V gives CDR1 MNHEY, CDR2 SVGAGI. The CDR3 is 14 amino acids. The CDR3 bases are TGTGCCAGCAGTTACTCGGACAGGGTTGAGACCCAGTACTTC. Translating gives CASSYSDRVETQYF.

V usage is TRBV21-1 and J usage is TRBJ2-7; the listed D gene, TRBD2, was not tested against the DNA. TRBV21-1 is given as a pseudogene. CDR3 length: 14 residues. The CDR3, as DNA: TGTGCCAGCAGCAAAGCGGGCGGGCCCTACGAGCAGTACTTC. Its translation: CASSKAGGPYEQYF.

This rearrangement joins TRBV9 to TRBJ1-4, with 8 bases fitting TRBD1. CDR1 is SGDLS and CDR2 is YYNGEE in the germline V gene. V was clipped by 0 bases and J by 7 bases; unmatched bases: 5. CDR3 length: 15 amino acids. The CDR3 here is CASSVAGGFFEKLFF. DNA for the CDR3: TGTGCCAGCAGCGTAGCAGGGGGCTTTTTTGAAAAACTGTTTTTT.

The rearrangement joins TRBV7-2 to TRBJ2-2, with TRBD1 matching over 7 bases. Looked up from germline, CDR1 is SGHTA and CDR2 is FQGNSA. The CDR3 runs 17 residues. V was pared by 2 bases and J by 0 bases, with 6 bases of the junction left unmatched. CDR3 in amino acids: CASSLSRDRANTGELFF. The CDR3 DNA reads as TGTGCCAGCAGCTTAAGCAGGGACAGAGCGAACACCGGGGAGCTGTTTTTT.

The chain carries TRBV5-4 and TRBJ1-1; no clear D gene. Germline loops: CDR1 SGHNT, CDR2 YYREEE (reference sequence). This CDR3 has 12 residues. The ends were cut back, 4 bases at V and 0 bases at J, with 4 bases in the middle. The CDR3 protein is CASSTLNTEAFF. Here the CDR3 DNA reads TGTGCCAGCAGCACGTTGAACACTGAAGCTTTCTTT.

V is TRBV25-1 and J is TRBJ2-3; 7 bases line up with TRBD1. The CDR3 sequence is 16 residues long. Germline loops: CDR1 MGHDK, CDR2 SYGVNS. The V and J ends lost 1 base and 0 bases, in that order; junction bases with no gene match: 4. DNA for the CDR3: TGTGCCAGCAGTGAATGGGGGACAGCTAGCACAGATACGCAGTATTTT. The encoded protein is CASSEWGTASTDTQYF. Drawing the rest from reference TRBV25-1 and TRBJ2-3, the complete variable domain is EADIYQTPRYLVIGTGKKITLECSQTMGHDKMYWYQQDPGMELHLIHYSYGVNSTEKGDLSSESTVSRIRTEHFPLTLESARPSHTSQYLCASSEWGTASTDTQYFGPGTRLTVL.

This chain links TRBV28 with TRBJ2-4, with D perhaps matching TRBD1 or TRBD2 (5 bases each). Trimming took off 6 bases at V and 15 bases at J, with 15 bases between the two ends. CDR1 is MDHEN, CDR2 SYDVKM, per germline. CDR3 length equals 11 residues. CDR3 coding DNA: TGTGCCAGCAGCCTCGGGACCGAGTGGTACTTC. It translates to CASSLGTEWYF.

In regard to this clone: Sequence at one end of the junction differs from germline and may be a read error. V and J are TRBV30 and TRBJ2-4; D ambiguous. From germline, CDR1 is GTSNPN and CDR2 SVGIG (reference sequence). The CDR3 is 12 amino acids. CDR3 nucleotides: TGTGCCTGGAGTGTAGGTCCGGGTCCTAGGCACTTC. Encoded protein: CAWSVGPGPRHF.

The rearrangement uses TRBV6-5 and TRBJ2-5, with 7 positions matching TRBD1. CDR1 is MNHEY, CDR2 SVGAGI, per germline. J lost 0 bases, V lost 3 bases, and 4 bases had no gene match. The CDR3 is made up of 15 amino acids. CDR3 in DNA: TGTGCCAGCAGTTATCATACAGGGGACCAAGAGACCCAGTACTTC. This encodes CASSYHTGDQETQYF.

The chain uses TRBV7-3 and TRBJ2-7; 9 positions match TRBD1. The germline CDR1 and CDR2 sequences are SGHTA and FQGTGA. The CDR3 consists of 15 residues. After removal of 5 bases from V and 2 bases from J, the junction contained 7 bases not matched to a gene. The CDR3 sequence is CASSHRDRDPYEQYF. CDR3 sequence (DNA): TGTGCCAGCAGCCACCGGGACAGGGACCCCTACGAGCAGTACTTC.

The chain couples TRBV6-6 to TRBJ2-1; no clear D. Germline CDR1 is MNHNY and CDR2 is SVGAGI (reference sequence). The CDR3 sequence is 12 residues long. V lost 2 bases and J lost 5, with 4 bases in between. CDR3: CASSYPDNEQFF. The CDR3, as DNA: TGTGCCAGCAGTTACCCTGACAATGAGCAGTTCTTC.

V is TRBV5-8 and J is TRBJ2-1; 10 nucleotides match TRBD2. Losses at the gene ends were 4 bases for V and 5 bases for J; bases not matched to a gene: 6. The CDR3 extends over 15 amino acids. CDR1 and CDR2 (germline): SGHTS, YDEGEE. The CDR3 nucleotides are TGTGCCAGCAGCAAGGGACTAGCGAACCACAATGAGCAGTTCTTC. It translates to CASSKGLANHNEQFF.

The rearrangement links TRBV10-3 to TRBJ1-5; D is undetermined. The CDR3 extends over 10 amino acids. Germline V gives CDR1 ENHRY, CDR2 SYGVKD. Between the trimmed V and J ends, which lost 8 bases and 2 bases, there was a span of 1 base. The CDR3 spells CAIGNQPQHF. For the CDR3, the DNA is TGTGCCATCGGCAATCAGCCCCAGCATTTT.